These 3 T cell receptor beta chains were sequenced from one sample in a study of monozygotic twins with inflammatory bowel disease. TCRdb reprocessed the 5' RACE reads; each CDR3 protein has one entry and no DNA is given. The repertoire table contains about 93,000 distinct CDR3 sequences. The sequencing input was blood. These receptors all stem from a human donor with ulcerative colitis or Crohn's disease, or a healthy co-twin of an affected twin (not recorded which).

The genes are TRBV12-3 or TRBV12-4 and TRBJ1-5; without DNA, the TCRdb call of TRBD1 cannot be checked. The length of the CDR3 is 13 residues. CDR3 region: CASRGQEGQPQHF.

J is TRBJ2-7 and V is TRBV20-1; TCRdb's D gene call, TRBD1, goes unchecked for lack of DNA. CDR1 is DFQATT and CDR2 is SNEGSKA in the germline V gene (reference sequence). The CDR3 spans 14 residues. CDR3 protein: CSARGTGGSYEQYF.

The chain employs TRBV27 and TRBJ1-1; as DNA is missing, the TRBD1 call by TCRdb cannot be tested. Per germline, CDR1 MNHEY and CDR2 SMNVEV (reference sequence). This CDR3 comprises 16 residues. This chain's CDR3 is CASRTHTGGWGTEAFF.